This entry lists 2 T cell receptor beta chains sequenced from one sample in a study of T cells in Graves' hyperthyroidism and ophthalmopathy. The TCR beta CDR3 regions underwent amplification using RNA transcripts as the source. The HTBI set primed first-round TCR CDR3 RT-PCR. TCRdb re-derived calls from the multiplex PCR reads in MiXCR, one entry per CDR3 protein. Of around 340,000 distinct CDR3 sequences listed, approximately 22% are singletons. The specimen sequenced was blood. These receptors all come from a woman aged 45-60 years with Graves' hyperthyroidism.

Ten or more counts support this clonotype. Lacking the conserved final phenylalanine or tryptophan, this CDR3 likely reflects a read error. V gene TRBV2 combines with J gene TRBJ2-2; 13 bases align to TRBD2. The germline V gene has CDR1 SNHLY and CDR2 FYNNEI. This CDR3 has 17 amino acids. V was pared by 6 bases and J by 4 bases, with 8 bases of the junction left unmatched. CDR3 nucleotide sequence: TGTGCCAGCAGCGCGGGACTAGCGGGGAGCGGCACCGGGGAGCTGTTTTCT. Translating gives CASSAGLAGSGTGELFS.

This clonotype has more than one count but fewer than ten. The V and J genes are TRBV4-2 and TRBJ2-7; 8 bases are shared with TRBD2. With V trimmed by 6 bases and J by 0 bases, 7 bases remained unmatched. CDR3 size: 15 residues. The germline V gene encodes CDR1 LGHNA and CDR2 YNFKEQ. CDR3 coding DNA: TGTGCCAGCAGACTAGCGGCTACCAGCTCCTACGAGCAGTACTTC. This encodes CASRLAATSSYEQYF.